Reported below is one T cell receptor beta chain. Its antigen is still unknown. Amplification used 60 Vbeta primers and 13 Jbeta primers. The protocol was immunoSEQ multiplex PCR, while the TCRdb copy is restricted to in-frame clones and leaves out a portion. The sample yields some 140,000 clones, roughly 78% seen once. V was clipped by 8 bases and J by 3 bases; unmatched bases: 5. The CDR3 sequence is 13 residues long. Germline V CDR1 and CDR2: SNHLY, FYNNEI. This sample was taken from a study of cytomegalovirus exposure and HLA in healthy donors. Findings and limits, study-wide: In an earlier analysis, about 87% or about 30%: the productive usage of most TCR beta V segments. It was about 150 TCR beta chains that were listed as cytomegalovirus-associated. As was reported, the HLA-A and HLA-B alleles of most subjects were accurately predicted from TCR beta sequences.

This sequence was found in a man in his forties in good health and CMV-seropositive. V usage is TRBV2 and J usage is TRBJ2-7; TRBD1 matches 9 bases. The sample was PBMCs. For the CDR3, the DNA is TGTGCCAGCGGGGGACAGGGAGGCTACGAGCAGTACTTC. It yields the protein CASGGQGGYEQYF.